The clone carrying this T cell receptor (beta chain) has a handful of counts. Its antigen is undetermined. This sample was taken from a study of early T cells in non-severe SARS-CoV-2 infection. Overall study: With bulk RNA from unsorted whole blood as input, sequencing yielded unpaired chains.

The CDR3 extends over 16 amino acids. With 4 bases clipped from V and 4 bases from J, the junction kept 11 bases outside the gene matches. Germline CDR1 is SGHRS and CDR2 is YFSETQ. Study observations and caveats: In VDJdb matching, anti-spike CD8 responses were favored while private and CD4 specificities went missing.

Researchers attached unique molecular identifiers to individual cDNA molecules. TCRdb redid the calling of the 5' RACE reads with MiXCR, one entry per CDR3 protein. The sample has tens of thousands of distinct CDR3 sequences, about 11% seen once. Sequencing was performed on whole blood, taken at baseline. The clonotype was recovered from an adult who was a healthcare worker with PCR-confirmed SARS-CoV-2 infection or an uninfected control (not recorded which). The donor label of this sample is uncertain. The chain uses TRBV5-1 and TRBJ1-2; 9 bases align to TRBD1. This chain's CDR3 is CASSKTATGGAYGYTF. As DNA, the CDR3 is TGCGCCAGCAGCAAGACCGCGACAGGGGGTGCCTATGGCTACACCTTC.